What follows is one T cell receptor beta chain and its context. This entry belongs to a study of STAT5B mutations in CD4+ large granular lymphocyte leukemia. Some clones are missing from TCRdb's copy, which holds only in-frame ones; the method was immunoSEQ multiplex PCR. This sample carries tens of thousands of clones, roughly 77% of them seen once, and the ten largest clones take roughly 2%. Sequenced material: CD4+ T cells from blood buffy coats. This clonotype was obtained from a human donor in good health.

CDR3 coding DNA: TGTGCCTGGATTGGGGGCCGAAATTCACCCCTCCACTTT. It is translated as CAWIGGRNSPLHF. V gene TRBV30 combines with J gene TRBJ1-6, with TRBD1 as a possible D gene (6 bases). Germline values: CDR1 GTSNPN, CDR2 SVGIG (reference sequence). The V and J ends lost 4 bases and 7 bases respectively, with 11 bases between them. The CDR3 is 13 amino acids.